This T cell receptor (beta chain) was profiled in a study of identical twins. Germline CDR1 reads SNHLY; CDR2 reads FYNNEI. CDR3 length: 12 residues. Trimming left V 2 bases short and J 7 bases short, with 9 bases between. Using its own MiXCR run on the 5' RACE reads, TCRdb lists one record per CDR3 protein. The sample consists of about 190,000 distinct CDR3 sequences, around a sixth of them appearing once. This clonotype was found a few times. Antigen unknown. Overall study results and limits: Cross-sectional statistical analysis, not tracking of the same donors, underpinned the conclusions. Twins' surplus sharing was weaker for beta out-of-frame sequences.

In addition, the sample was reused for a study of T cells expressing NK-cell markers. That source notes: Dominance of the CD3+CD56-NKG2C+ fraction by these clonotypes also held in several donors.

The chain recombines TRBV2 with TRBJ2-7; tentative D call: TRBD2 (6 bases). The receptor comes from a woman aged 18-29 years in good health. The sample consisted of CD8+ T cells sorted from blood. CDR3 in amino acids: CASSERGREQYF. In DNA, the CDR3 is TGTGCCAGCAGTGAACGGGGGAGGGAGCAGTACTTC.